What follows are 29 T cell receptor beta chains derived from one specimen sequenced in a study of neoadjuvant anti-PD-1 for oral cavity cancer. The time point denotes: after neoadjuvant nivolumab, at surgical resection. Only in-frame clones appear in the TCRdb table, and some are missing; sequencing was by immunoSEQ multiplex PCR. The sample lists some 14,000 clones; under 80% were seen once. The sequencing used PBMCs, collected after nivolumab (anti-PD-1) treatment. Receptors originate from a person aged 40 to 85 with oral cavity squamous cell carcinoma.

The chain carries TRBV6-1 and TRBJ1-1; D is ambiguous. This CDR3 is 12 amino acids long. Germline CDR1 is MNHNS and CDR2 is SASEGT. V was cut by 7 bases and J by 11 bases, with 17 bases left in between. The CDR3 loop is CASISLTWDAFF. CDR3 coding DNA: TGTGCCAGCATTAGTCTCACCTGGGATGCTTTCTTT.

The chain has TRBV5-4 and TRBJ1-4, with D possibly TRBD1 on 6 matching bases. The germline CDR1 and CDR2 sequences are SGHNT and YYREEE (reference sequence). Trimming pared 4 bases from V and 8 bases from J, leaving 18 bases between. This CDR3 comprises 15 residues. In DNA form, the CDR3 reads TGTGCCAGCAGCCCGAGGGGGGGAGGAAGCGAAAAACTGTTTTTT. It yields the protein CASSPRGGGSEKLFF.

The chain employs TRBV6-5 and TRBJ2-5; TRBD2 might be the D (6 bases). Germline V gene sequence: CDR1 MNHEY, CDR2 SVGAGI. The CDR3 length is 14 residues. V lost 6 bases, J lost 4 bases, and 15 bases lay in between. CDR3 sequence reads: CASRPLRRVETQYF. Written as DNA, the CDR3 is TGTGCCAGCAGACCACTGCGGAGGGTAGAGACCCAGTACTTC.

The V gene is TRBV20-1, the J gene TRBJ2-7, with D unclear. This CDR3 region has 11 residues. CDR1 is DFQATT and CDR2 is SNEGSKA in the germline V gene (reference sequence). The CDR3 loop reads CSFPDFYEQYF. DNA for the CDR3: TGCAGCTTCCCAGATTTCTACGAGCAGTACTTC.

The rearrangement uses TRBV4-1 and TRBJ2-3; D perhaps matches TRBD2 (5 bases). The length of the CDR3 is 15 residues. V lost 4 bases, J lost 0 bases, and 11 bases lay in between. Germline V lookup: CDR1 MGHRA, CDR2 YSYEKL. The CDR3 reads CASSLTTASTDTQYF. The CDR3 DNA follows: TGCGCCAGCAGCCTGACTACTGCTAGCACAGATACGCAGTATTTT.

In this sample, this clone turned up a few times. The V call is TRBV7-7, the J call TRBJ2-2; D is uncertain. The CDR3 consists of 13 residues. The germline CDR1 and CDR2 sequences are SSHAT and FNYEAQ (reference sequence). Trimming took off 3 bases at V and 7 bases at J, with 9 bases between the two ends. The CDR3, as DNA: TGTGCCAGCAGCTTCCGGGTGGGCGGGGAGCTGTTTTTT. As protein: CASSFRVGGELFF.

There are a few counts of this clone. The rearrangement uses TRBV30 and TRBJ1-6; D not certain. The germline V gene has CDR1 GTSNPN and CDR2 SVGIG (reference sequence). There are 12 residues in the CDR3. Trimming removed 2 bases from V and 11 bases from J, with 10 bases in between. CDR3 nucleotides: TGTGCCTGGAGTCGGATTCTAACACCCCTCCACTTT. Its translation: CAWSRILTPLHF.

V usage is TRBV7-9 and J usage is TRBJ2-5; 11 bases are a match to TRBD1. With V trimmed by 3 bases and J by 3 bases, 3 bases remained unmatched. Looked up from germline, CDR1 is SEHNR and CDR2 is FQNEAQ (reference sequence). The CDR3 extends over 15 amino acids. CDR3 region: CASSFWTGGEETQYF. CDR3 nucleotide sequence: TGTGCCAGCAGCTTTTGGACAGGGGGCGAAGAGACCCAGTACTTC.

The chain links TRBV6-5 to TRBJ2-3, with a tentative D call TRBD2 (8 bases). CDR3 length: 15 amino acids. With 3 bases removed from V and 11 bases from J, the gap between germline ends came to 21 bases. The germline V gene has CDR1 MNHEY and CDR2 SVGAGI. CDR3 loop: CASSYDGTRGPWQYF. CDR3 coding DNA: TGTGCCAGCAGTTATGACGGGACTAGGGGGCCTTGGCAGTATTTT.

The rearrangement joins TRBV5-1 to TRBJ1-1; 7 bases fit TRBD1. CDR3 size: 15 residues. The germline CDR1 and CDR2 sequences are SGHRS and YFSETQ. The V segment lost 0 bases and the J segment 0 bases; nucleotides outside the gene matches: 2. This chain's CDR3 is CASSLGGTVNTEAFF. The CDR3 nucleotides are TGCGCCAGCAGCTTGGGCGGGACAGTGAACACTGAAGCTTTCTTT.

The chain uses TRBV25-1 and TRBJ2-7; possible D gene TRBD1, 5 bases. Germline V CDR1 and CDR2: MGHDK, SYGVNS. This CDR3 has 14 residues. With 4 bases removed from V and 5 bases from J, the gap between germline ends came to 15 bases. The CDR3: CASSVRTQGHEQYF. The CDR3 DNA follows: TGTGCCAGCAGTGTCCGAACCCAGGGTCACGAGCAGTACTTC.

This clone was seen a single time. This sequence joins TRBV6-1 and TRBJ2-7; no clear D. Trimming removed 2 bases from V and 0 bases from J, with 11 bases in between. Per germline, CDR1 MNHNS and CDR2 SASEGT. CDR3 length equals 15 residues. This CDR3 is CASSEIWELSYEQYF. The CDR3 nucleotides are TGTGCCAGCAGTGAAATATGGGAACTCTCCTACGAGCAGTACTTC.

In DNA, the CDR3 is TGCGCCAGCAGCCCAAATCAAGAGACCCAGTACTTC. Amino acids: CASSPNQETQYF. The gene calls are TRBV5-1 and TRBJ2-5; D remains ambiguous. Germline CDR1 is SGHRS and CDR2 is YFSETQ. This CDR3 comprises 12 residues. V shed 4 bases and J shed 2 bases, with 6 bases lying between them.

The V call is TRBV19, the J call TRBJ2-5, with TRBD1 identical over 10 bases. V was pared by 4 bases and J by 4 bases, with 6 bases of the junction left unmatched. In germline, CDR1 is LNHDA, CDR2 SQIVND (reference sequence). The CDR3 runs 15 residues. CDR3 bases: TGTGCCAGTAGTAGCGGGACAGGGGCGGGAGAGACCCAGTACTTC. Translating gives CASSSGTGAGETQYF.

In this sample, this clone turned up a few times. The chain employs TRBV18 and TRBJ2-2, with 7 bases matching TRBD1. The CDR3 runs to 16 residues. CDR1 and CDR2 from the germline V gene are KGHSH and LQKENI. The trim removed 3 bases at V and 3 bases at J, leaving 7 bases unmatched. CDR3 nucleotides: TGTGCCAGCTCACCGCCCGGGACAGTTGACACCGGGGAGCTGTTTTTT. Translated: CASSPPGTVDTGELFF.

The chain links TRBV19 to TRBJ2-6, with 12 nucleotides matching TRBD1. V shed 3 bases, J shed 1 base, and the junction held 10 bases outside the gene matches. The CDR3 has 20 amino acids. Germline V gene sequence: CDR1 LNHDA, CDR2 SQIVND (reference sequence). The CDR3 protein is CASSISFPGQGASGANVLTF. In DNA form, the CDR3 reads TGTGCCAGTAGTATCTCTTTCCCGGGACAGGGGGCTTCTGGGGCCAACGTCCTGACTTTC.

This clone was observed a few times. The chain links TRBV5-1 to TRBJ1-1; a possible D gene is TRBD1 (5 bases). This CDR3 contains 13 residues. Germline loops: CDR1 SGHRS, CDR2 YFSETQ. V lost 5 bases, J lost 0 bases, and 8 bases lay in between. CDR3 in amino acids: CASRTELNTEAFF. CDR3 DNA: TGCGCCAGCAGGACAGAATTGAACACTGAAGCTTTCTTT. The full variable domain, with the rest looked up from reference TRBV5-1 and TRBJ1-1, is KAGVTQTPRYLIKTRGQQVTLSCSPISGHRSVSWYQQTPGQGLQFLFEYFSETQRNKGNFPGRFSGRQFSNSRSEMNVSTLELGDSALYLCASRTELNTEAFFGQGTRLTVV.

Written as DNA, the CDR3 is TGTGCCAGCAGCTTCCGAACGTGGGGGGGCGACGGCTATGGCTACACCTTC. This encodes CASSFRTWGGDGYGYTF. The V and J genes are TRBV13 and TRBJ1-2, with D tentatively TRBD1 (6 bases). V lost 3 bases and J 4 bases, leaving 21 bases between the germline ends. The CDR3 contains 17 residues. Per the germline V gene, CDR1 is PRHDT and CDR2 is FYEKMQ (reference sequence). The variable domain in full, with the rest retrieved from reference TRBV13 and TRBJ1-2, is AAGVIQSPRHLIKEKRETATLKCYPIPRHDTVYWYQQGPGQDPQFLISFYEKMQSDKGSIPDRFSAQQFSDYHSELNMSSLELGDSALYFCASSFRTWGGDGYGYTFGSGTRLTVV.

This chain joins TRBV2 and TRBJ1-5; D unclear. The V end lost 2 bases, the J end lost 0 bases, and 5 bases lay between the germline ends. CDR3 length: 14 residues. Germline-derived CDR1 and CDR2 are SNHLY and FYNNEI. CDR3 in amino acids: CASSEIFSNQPQHF. For the CDR3, the DNA is TGTGCCAGCAGTGAAATATTTAGCAATCAGCCCCAGCATTTT.

This clone has a handful of counts. The genes are TRBV5-4 and TRBJ2-7; D may match TRBD1 or TRBD2 (5 bases each). The germline V and J ends were trimmed by 4 bases and 6 bases, with 17 bases remaining between them. The CDR3 runs to 14 residues. Germline lookup yields CDR1 SGHNT and CDR2 YYREEE (reference sequence). The DNA for the CDR3 is TGTGCCAGCAGCCCAGGGACGCTGAGGCCCGAGCAGTACTTC. This translates into CASSPGTLRPEQYF.

The V gene is TRBV5-6, the J gene TRBJ1-5, with D hard to call. The germline CDR1 and CDR2 sequences are SGHDT and YYEEEE. V was trimmed by 2 bases and J by 0 bases, leaving 9 bases between them. The CDR3 is made up of 15 amino acids. CDR3 in DNA: TGTGCCAGCAGCTTCCCAGACCTTAGCAATCAGCCCCAGCATTTT. This translates into CASSFPDLSNQPQHF.

DNA for the CDR3: TGTGCCAGCAGCTTGCAACTAGCGGGAGTGGGGGAGCAGTACTTC. Amino acid sequence: CASSLQLAGVGEQYF. V usage is TRBV5-4 and J usage is TRBJ2-7; 11 nucleotides align to TRBD2. Germline V lookup: CDR1 SGHNT, CDR2 YYREEE (reference sequence). This CDR3 region has 15 residues. After removal of 1 base from V and 7 bases from J, the junction contained 7 bases not matched to a gene.

The chain carries TRBV6-5 and TRBJ1-2, with a weak D call TRBD1 (6 bases). CDR3 length: 13 residues. Per the germline V gene, CDR1 is MNHEY and CDR2 is SVGAGI. Between the trimmed V and J ends, which lost 6 bases and 6 bases, there was a span of 14 bases. Here the CDR3 reads CASRSTGMDGYTF. CDR3 nucleotides: TGTGCCAGCAGGTCAACAGGGATGGATGGCTACACCTTC.

The V call is TRBV4-1, the J call TRBJ1-2; the D is unclear. V lost 3 bases and J lost 6, with 14 bases in between. The germline gives CDR1 MGHRA, CDR2 YSYEKL. The CDR3 is 14 residues long. The CDR3 DNA reads TGCGCCAGCAGCCAGGTCCTCAGTCGGGATGGCTACACCTTC. Translation: CASSQVLSRDGYTF.

V is TRBV5-1 and J is TRBJ2-1; D is possibly TRBD2 (5 bases). This CDR3 region has 18 residues. V lost 3 bases, J lost 0 bases, and 19 bases lay in between. Germline V gene data show CDR1 as SGHRS and CDR2 as YFSETQ. The CDR3 nucleotides are TGCGCCAGCAGCTCATACAGACTAAACCCAAACTCCTACAATGAGCAGTTCTTC. As protein: CASSSYRLNPNSYNEQFF.

The V gene is TRBV11-3, the J gene TRBJ2-1; possibly TRBD2 for D (6 bases). From germline, CDR1 is SGHNT and CDR2 YENEEA. Trimming removed 0 bases at V and 3 bases at J, with 15 bases between. This CDR3 has 17 amino acids. CDR3 protein: CASSLDGSGRGYNEQFF. CDR3 DNA: TGTGCCAGCAGCTTAGATGGTTCCGGGAGAGGCTACAATGAGCAGTTCTTC.

This chain links TRBV6-1 with TRBJ1-2; D is possibly TRBD1 (6 bases). This CDR3 has 15 residues. The V end lost 7 bases, the J end lost 0 bases, and 15 bases lay between the germline ends. Germline V gives CDR1 MNHNS, CDR2 SASEGT. CDR3 nucleotides: TGTGCCAGCAAACCCACAGGGACCGCTAACTATGGCTACACCTTC. This gives the protein CASKPTGTANYGYTF.

Only a few counts were recorded for this clone. This chain uses TRBV10-3 with TRBJ1-1; D unclear. The CDR3 has 15 amino acids. CDR1 is ENHRY, CDR2 SYGVKD, per germline. V shed 5 bases and J shed 5 bases, with 18 bases lying between them. DNA for the CDR3: TGTGCCATCAGTACCGAGGACGGCCTGAGAACTGAAGCTTTCTTT. Translating it yields CAISTEDGLRTEAFF.

This chain connects TRBV5-6 to TRBJ2-5; 11 positions match TRBD1. Germline loops: CDR1 SGHDT, CDR2 YYEEEE. The CDR3 totals 14 residues. V was pared by 4 bases and J by 6 bases, with 5 bases of the junction left unmatched. CDR3 DNA: TGTGCCAGCAGCCTGGGACAGGGGGGAAAGACCCAGTACTTC. Protein sequence: CASSLGQGGKTQYF. The complete variable domain, with remaining parts taken from reference TRBV5-6 and TRBJ2-5, reads DAGVTQSPTHLIKTRGQQVTLRCSPKSGHDTVSWYQQALGQGPQFIFQYYEEEERQRGNFPDRFSGHQFPNYSSELNVNALLLGDSALYLCASSLGQGGKTQYFGPGTRLLVL.